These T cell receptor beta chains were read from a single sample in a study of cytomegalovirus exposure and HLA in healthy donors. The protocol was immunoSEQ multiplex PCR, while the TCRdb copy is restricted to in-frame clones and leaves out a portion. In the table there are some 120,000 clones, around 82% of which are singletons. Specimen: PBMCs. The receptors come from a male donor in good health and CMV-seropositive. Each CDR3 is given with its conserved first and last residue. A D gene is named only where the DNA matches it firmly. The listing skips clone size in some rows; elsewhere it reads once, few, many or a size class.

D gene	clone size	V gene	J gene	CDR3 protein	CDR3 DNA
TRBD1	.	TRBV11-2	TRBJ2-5	CASSLGQGQETQYF	TGTGCCAGCAGCTTAGGACAGGGTCAAGAGACCCAGTACTTC
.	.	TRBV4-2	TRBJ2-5	CASSSPGSRETQYF	TGTGCCAGCAGCTCTCCGGGTAGCCGAGAGACCCAGTACTTC
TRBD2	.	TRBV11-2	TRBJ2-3	CASSSTSGNADTQYF	TGTGCCAGCAGCTCGACTAGCGGGAACGCGGATACGCAGTATTTT
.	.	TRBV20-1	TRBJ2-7	CSTGQTYEQYF	TGCAGTACCGGACAGACCTACGAGCAGTACTTC
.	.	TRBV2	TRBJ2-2	CASRGGAANTGELFF	TGTGCCAGCAGGGGGGGGGCAGCGAACACCGGGGAGCTGTTTTTT
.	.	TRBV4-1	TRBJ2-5	CASSQGAGGTEEQYF	TGCGCCAGCAGCCAAGGGGCAGGGGGGACCGAGGAGCAGTACTTC
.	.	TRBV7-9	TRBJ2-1	CASSLLSGPEQFF	TGTGCCAGCAGCTTACTTTCTGGGCCTGAGCAGTTCTTC
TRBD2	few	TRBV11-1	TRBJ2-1	CASSLTLAANEQFF	TGTGCCAGCAGCTTAACCCTAGCGGCCAATGAGCAGTTCTTC
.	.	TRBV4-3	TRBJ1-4	CASTNPGGRTNEKLFF	TGCGCCAGCACTAACCCCGGTGGGAGGACTAATGAAAAACTGTTTTTT
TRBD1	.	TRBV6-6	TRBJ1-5	CASTSSPGGKEPQHF	TGTGCCAGCACCTCTAGCCCAGGGGGCAAGGAGCCCCAGCATTTT
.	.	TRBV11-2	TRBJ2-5	CASSHTPETQYF	TGTGCCAGCAGCCACACGCCGGAGACCCAGTACTTC
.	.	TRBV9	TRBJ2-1	CASSVAGVEQFF	TGTGCCAGCAGCGTAGCAGGGGTTGAGCAGTTCTTC
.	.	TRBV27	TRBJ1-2	CASSLKGDYGYTF	TGTGCCAGCAGTTTAAAGGGGGACTATGGCTACACCTTC
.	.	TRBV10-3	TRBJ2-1	CAISGDSESSYNEQFF	TGTGCCATCAGTGGAGACAGTGAAAGCTCCTACAATGAGCAGTTCTTC
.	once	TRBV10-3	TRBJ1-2	CAISESDTPEGGYTF	TGTGCCATCAGTGAGTCGGACACCCCGGAGGGAGGCTACACCTTC
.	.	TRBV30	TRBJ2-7	CAWSVWQGAYEQYF	TGTGCCTGGAGTGTATGGCAGGGCGCCTACGAGCAGTACTTC